In its sample, the clone carrying this T cell receptor (beta chain) was seen once. Losses at the gene ends were 6 bases for V and 5 bases for J; bases not matched to a gene: 7. The CDR3 is made up of 15 amino acids. Germline assignment: CDR1 MNHEY and CDR2 SVGAGI. Authors' data handling: Estimates of nucleated cell counts were drawn from the amplification of reference gene primers. Some clones are missing from TCRdb's copy, which holds only in-frame ones; the method was immunoSEQ multiplex PCR. The V and J calls and the clone size are those of that table, but D and trimming were determined from the DNA. The table shows some 100,000 clones, with 91% occurring only once. This sample is drawn from a study of blood T cell repertoires in COVID-19. Study context: COVID-19 samples collected from the United States, Italy and Spain covered acute and convalescent phases. Sources were T cells, B-cell-depleted T cells, or PBMCs; the material itself was cDNA or gDNA.

The receptor's source is a man between 50 and 59 years old with active COVID-19. The sequenced sample consisted of peripheral blood. V is TRBV6-5 and J is TRBJ1-6, with 7 bases lining up with TRBD1. CDR3 sequence reads: CASSTTGYNNSPLHF. CDR3 coding DNA: TGTGCCAGCAGCACGACAGGGTATAATAATTCACCCCTCCACTTT.